Sequencing of this T cell receptor (beta chain) was carried out in a study of blood T cell repertoires in COVID-19. Study background: COVID-19 samples from acute and convalescent phases originated in the United States, Italy and Spain. T cells, B-cell-depleted T cells, or PBMCs provided the cDNA or gDNA that served as material.

The germline V and J ends were trimmed by 2 bases and 7 bases, with 6 bases remaining between them. CDR1 MDHEN and CDR2 SYDVKM come from the germline V gene. CDR3 length: 11 residues. Original data processing: Nucleated cell number was recorded as an estimate derived from reference gene primer amplification. Assay: immunoSEQ multiplex PCR; the TCRdb copy retains only in-frame clones and omits some. From that table come the V and J calls and clone size; the DNA was used to work out D and trimming. The sample holds approximately 120,000 clones, approximately 86% seen once. The chain recombines TRBV28 with TRBJ2-7; maybe TRBD2 (5 bases). The sequencing sample was made of peripheral blood. This TCR was sampled from a woman in her forties or fifties who had recovered from COVID-19. Here the CDR3 reads CASSLPGEQYF. CDR3 DNA sequence: TGTGCCAGCAGTTTACCGGGGGAGCAGTACTTC.